Each of the 20 T cell receptor beta chains below was sequenced from the same sample in a study of T-cell memory formation after mild COVID-19. TCRdb reanalysed the 5' RACE reads using MiXCR and keeps one entry per CDR3 protein. The sample holds roughly 500,000 distinct CDR3 sequences, over 20% seen once. Material: PBMCs or a T cell subset sorted from them (not recorded which). These receptors were obtained from an adult woman who had mild COVID-19 (a few samples of this study predate the infection). Cell type and time point are not known.

In its sample, this clonotype was seen a few times. The chain couples TRBV4-1 to TRBJ1-5; D remains ambiguous. In germline, CDR1 is MGHRA, CDR2 YSYEKL. The CDR3 has 14 residues. Trimming took off 1 base at V and 7 bases at J, with 11 bases between the two ends. This CDR3 is CASSQGAGGQPQHF. CDR3 sequence (DNA): TGCGCCAGCAGCCAAGGGGCAGGAGGACAGCCCCAGCATTTT.

This rearrangement joins TRBV28 to TRBJ1-3; no definite D call. CDR3 length: 12 amino acids. Trimming removed 4 bases from V and 4 bases from J, with 5 bases in between. Germline V gene sequence: CDR1 MDHEN, CDR2 SYDVKM. The CDR3 nucleotides are TGTGCCAGCAGTTACGGAGGAAACACCATATATTTT. Protein: CASSYGGNTIYF.

This clonotype was seen a few times. This chain joins TRBV7-3 and TRBJ2-3, with D possibly TRBD2 on 5 matching bases. Germline CDR1 is SGHTA and CDR2 is FQGTGA. The CDR3 spans 16 residues. The germline V and J ends were trimmed by 4 bases and 5 bases, with 19 bases remaining between them. The CDR3: CASSSGLRRAVDTQYF. CDR3 nucleotides: TGTGCCAGCAGCTCCGGATTGAGGCGGGCGGTAGATACGCAGTATTTT. Supplemented by reference TRBV7-3 and TRBJ2-3, the full variable domain reads GAGVSQTPSNKVTEKGKYVELRCDPISGHTALYWYRQSLGQGPEFLIYFQGTGAADDSGLPNDRFFAVRPEGSVSTLKIQRTERGDSAVYLCASSSGLRRAVDTQYFGPGTRLTVL.

The chain employs TRBV9 and TRBJ2-2; D possibly corresponds to TRBD1 (5 bases). Trimming pared 3 bases from V and 6 bases from J, leaving 9 bases between. CDR3 length: 13 residues. CDR1 SGDLS and CDR2 YYNGEE come from the germline V gene. CDR3 in DNA: TGTGCCAGCAGCGAGGACACCCCCGGGGAGCTGTTTTTT. It specifies CASSEDTPGELFF.

This clonotype was seen many times. Mismatch with germline at one junction end may stem from a read error. The genes are TRBV7-7 and TRBJ2-1; 8 bases match TRBD2. The CDR3 consists of 14 residues. Germline V lookup: CDR1 SSHAT, CDR2 FNYEAQ (reference sequence). In nucleotides, the CDR3 is TGTGCTAGCAGCCCGGGGGGGGATCGGAATGAGCAGTTCTTC. This sequence encodes CASSPGGDRNEQFF.

With respect to this clonotype: The junction shows a germline mismatch at one end, possibly a read error. The rearrangement links TRBV7-7 to TRBJ2-2; D is unresolved. Per the germline V gene, CDR1 is SSHAT and CDR2 is FNYEAQ (reference sequence). The CDR3 extends over 13 amino acids. The CDR3 DNA reads as TGTGCTAGCAGCCATAGTCGGACCGGGGAGCTGTTTTTT. This sequence encodes CASSHSRTGELFF. The full variable domain, in which reference TRBV7-7 and TRBJ2-2 provide the parts outside the CDR3, is GAGVSQSPRYKVTKRGQDVTLRCDPISSHATLYWYQQALGQGPEFLTYFNYEAQPDKSGLPSDRFSAERPEGSISTLTIQRTEQRDSAMYRCASSHSRTGELFFGEGSRLTVL.

This clonotype was counted at least ten times. J is TRBJ1-4 and V is TRBV12-3 or TRBV12-4; D possibly corresponds to TRBD1 (5 bases). Deletions cut 3 bases from V and 0 bases from J, with 5 bases between. The length of the CDR3 is 14 residues. The CDR3 region has the DNA TGTGCCAGCAGTTTCAGGGCAACTAATGAAAAACTGTTTTTT. It translates to CASSFRATNEKLFF.

The sample holds a few counts of this clonotype. The V and J genes are TRBV27 and TRBJ2-3; D is unclear. The CDR3 contains 14 residues. V gave up 2 bases and J gave up 2 bases, with 8 bases separating them. Germline values: CDR1 MNHEY, CDR2 SMNVEV (reference sequence). The CDR3 DNA reads TGTGCCAGCAGTTTAGCGTATCTCACAGATACGCAGTATTTT. Translated: CASSLAYLTDTQYF.

J is TRBJ2-3 and V is TRBV7-9, with D possibly TRBD2 on 5 matching bases. Trimming cost V 8 bases and J 1 base, with 25 bases left between them. Germline values: CDR1 SEHNR, CDR2 FQNEAQ (reference sequence). The CDR3 loop spans 18 amino acids. In DNA form, the CDR3 reads TGTGCCAGCCACGAAACCCTTCGAACCCCCGGGGGCACAGATACGCAGTATTTT. Translating gives CASHETLRTPGGTDTQYF.

This clonotype occurred a few times. The J gene is TRBJ2-5, the V gene TRBV15; 9 bases match TRBD1. Germline V gene data show CDR1 as LNHNV and CDR2 as YYDKDF (reference sequence). The CDR3 runs to 15 residues. V lost 1 base, J lost 3 bases, and 3 bases stayed unmatched. The CDR3 spells CATSRATGGEETQYF. CDR3 in DNA: TGTGCCACCAGCAGAGCCACAGGGGGCGAAGAGACCCAGTACTTC.

This chain joins TRBV21-1 and TRBJ2-7; TRBD2 was called by the table and not checked on the DNA. TRBV21-1 is labeled a pseudogene. The CDR3 runs to 17 residues. CDR3 coding DNA: TGTGCCAGCAGCAACTGGGACATAGCCTTGAATCCCTACGAGCAGTACTTC. This codes for CASSNWDIALNPYEQYF.

The J gene is TRBJ1-4, the V gene TRBV20-1; D uncertain. Trimming pared 3 bases from V and 5 bases from J, leaving 10 bases between. The CDR3 has 13 residues. The V gene's germline CDR1 is DFQATT and CDR2 SNEGSKA (reference sequence). The CDR3 loop reads CSARWAVNEKLFF. In nucleotides, the CDR3 is TGCAGTGCTAGGTGGGCAGTCAATGAAAAACTGTTTTTT.

A few counts support this clonotype. The chain employs TRBV5-6 and TRBJ2-1; 11 bases are a match to TRBD2. The length of the CDR3 is 14 residues. Germline V lookup: CDR1 SGHDT, CDR2 YYEEEE. The trim removed 5 bases at V and 6 bases at J, leaving 4 bases unmatched. The CDR3 sequence is CASSSGRAFNEQFF. The CDR3 coding sequence is TGTGCCAGCAGTAGCGGGAGGGCCTTCAATGAGCAGTTCTTC.

V is TRBV29-1 and J is TRBJ2-7; D is possibly TRBD1 (6 bases). The germline CDR1 and CDR2 sequences are SQVTM and ANQGSEA. The CDR3 extends over 11 amino acids. The germline V and J ends were trimmed by 6 bases and 3 bases, with 9 bases remaining between them. DNA of the CDR3: TGCAGCGTCCGACAGGACTACGAGCAGTACTTC. It translates to CSVRQDYEQYF.

The chain recombines TRBV7-9 with TRBJ1-1; the D is unclear. V gave up 5 bases and J gave up 7 bases, with 2 bases separating them. The CDR3 is 9 residues long. In germline, CDR1 is SEHNR, CDR2 FQNEAQ (reference sequence). The CDR3 nucleotides read TGTGCCAGCAGCCTTGAAGCTTTCTTT. Protein: CASSLEAFF.

This clonotype was seen a few times. The gene calls are TRBV11-3 and TRBJ2-1; 8 positions match TRBD2. V dropped 5 bases and J dropped 9; count of bases not matched to a gene: 15. The CDR3 is 16 amino acids. The germline gives CDR1 SGHNT, CDR2 YENEEA. The CDR3 DNA reads as TGTGCCAGCAGCCGCCATCTGAGCGGGAGCTCTAGTGAGCAGTTCTTC. Translated, it gives CASSRHLSGSSSEQFF.

The J gene is TRBJ2-7, the V gene TRBV5-1, with D perhaps TRBD1 (6 bases). CDR3 length: 17 amino acids. The V end was cut by 2 bases, the J end by 0 bases, with 18 bases between. CDR1 and CDR2 from the germline V gene are SGHRS and YFSETQ. The CDR3 loop reads CASSFPRQATSSYEQYF. DNA of the CDR3: TGCGCCAGCAGCTTCCCCCGACAGGCCACGTCCTCCTACGAGCAGTACTTC. Full variable domain (missing parts from reference TRBV5-1 and TRBJ2-7): KAGVTQTPRYLIKTRGQQVTLSCSPISGHRSVSWYQQTPGQGLQFLFEYFSETQRNKGNFPGRFSGRQFSNSRSEMNVSTLELGDSALYLCASSFPRQATSSYEQYFGPGTRLTVT.

In this sample, this clonotype turned up a few times. The chain has TRBV7-6 and TRBJ1-2, with 7 bases fitting TRBD1. The junction had 5 bases not matched to a gene; V was cut back by 5 bases and J by 2 bases. Germline-derived CDR1 and CDR2 are SGHVS and FNYEAQ. The CDR3 length is 14 residues. For the CDR3, the DNA is TGTGCCAGCAGCCCTGACAGGGAGAACTATGGCTACACCTTC. Protein sequence: CASSPDRENYGYTF.

There are many counts of this clonotype. The chain employs TRBV6-5 and TRBJ2-2; 7 positions agree with TRBD1. This CDR3 region has 17 residues. Germline CDR1 MNHEY, CDR2 SVGAGI. With V trimmed by 5 bases and J by 1 base, 10 bases remained unmatched. CDR3 DNA sequence: TGTGCCAGCAGTACCCCTGCCGGGACAGAGAACACCGGGGAGCTGTTTTTT. Its translation is CASSTPAGTENTGELFF.

This clonotype was observed many times. The rearrangement joins TRBV24-1 to TRBJ2-3, with 8 nucleotides matching TRBD2. CDR3 length equals 16 residues. Unmatched junction bases numbered 3, after V lost 0 bases and J lost 2 bases. From germline, CDR1 is KGHDR and CDR2 SFDVKD. The CDR3 nucleotides read TGTGCCACCAGTGATTTGAGTAGCGGGGCCACAGATACGCAGTATTTT. This gives the protein CATSDLSSGATDTQYF.